These T cell receptor beta chains were read from a single sample in a study of long-term antiretroviral therapy in people with HIV. Repertoires were generated with immunoSEQ multiplex PCR, while TCRdb's copy carries only in-frame clones and drops some. The sample includes over 40,000 clones, nearly 95% of them seen just once. Sequencing was performed on unsorted PBMCs, taken 3.7 years after starting antiretroviral therapy. These receptor sequences come from a woman between 45 and 60 years old with HIV. The CDR3 runs from the conserved cysteine through the conserved F or W. The D gene is left open where the match is weak. Clone size, where shown, is once, few, many, or a class for clones that have expanded.

d_gene	abundance	v_gene	j_gene	CDR3aa	CDR3nt
-	once	TRBV21-1	TRBJ1-5	CASSKQGASNQPQHF	TGTGCCAGCAGCAAACAGGGGGCGAGCAATCAGCCCCAGCATTTT
-	once	TRBV10-1	TRBJ2-7	CASSGRQTPYEQYF	TGCGCCAGCAGTGGGAGACAGACTCCCTACGAGCAGTACTTC
TRBD1	-	TRBV7-2	TRBJ1-4	CASSLNPGQHEKLFF	TGTGCCAGCAGCCTTAATCCGGGACAGCATGAAAAACTGTTTTTT
-	-	TRBV7-8	TRBJ1-2	CASSPLRQVSYGYTF	TGTGCCAGCAGCCCACTCCGACAGGTTTCCTATGGCTACACCTTC
TRBD1	-	TRBV5-1	TRBJ1-2	CASSLVVTGGLRGYTF	TGCGCCAGCAGCTTGGTCGTTACAGGGGGCTTGCGTGGCTACACCTTC
TRBD1	-	TRBV2	TRBJ1-4	CASSPGTGEEKLFF	TGTGCCAGCAGTCCCGGGACAGGGGAAGAAAAACTGTTTTTT
-	-	TRBV9	TRBJ2-3	CASSPSGASTDTQYF	TGTGCCAGCAGCCCTTCAGGGGCAAGCACAGATACGCAGTATTTT
-	-	TRBV11-2	TRBJ1-1	CASSSDLISGGRYTEAFF	TGTGCCAGCAGCTCAGACTTAATATCCGGGGGAAGATACACTGAAGCTTTCTTT
-	-	TRBV6-4	TRBJ2-1	CASRGTTYNEQFF	TGTGCCAGCAGGGGGACAACCTACAATGAGCAGTTCTTC
-	-	TRBV18	TRBJ2-2	CASSPGGGYTGELFF	TGTGCCAGCTCCCCGGGAGGGGGCTACACCGGGGAGCTGTTTTTT
TRBD2	-	TRBV7-2	TRBJ2-3	CASSYGLAGGGEDTQYF	TGTGCCAGCAGCTATGGACTAGCGGGGGGCGGGGAAGATACGCAGTATTTT
-	-	TRBV6-5	TRBJ1-5	CASSIKVEQPQHF	TGTGCCAGCAGTATTAAGGTTGAGCAGCCCCAGCATTTT
TRBD1	-	TRBV18	TRBJ2-2	CASSPRDRVDTGELFF	TGTGCCAGCTCACCACGAGACAGGGTCGACACCGGGGAGCTGTTTTTT
-	-	TRBV6-5	TRBJ2-4	CASSYDRAPGRNIQYF	TGTGCCAGCAGTTACGACAGGGCTCCCGGGAGAAACATTCAGTACTTC
-	-	TRBV7-3	TRBJ2-7	CASSFMGSGHEQYF	TGTGCCAGCAGCTTCATGGGTTCTGGACACGAGCAGTACTTC
-	-	TRBV15	TRBJ2-6	CATSRDGGNVLTF	TGTGCCACCAGCAGAGATGGGGGCAACGTCCTGACTTTC
TRBD2	-	TRBV7-9	TRBJ2-3	CASSLRGSGITDTQYF	TGTGCCAGCAGCTTAAGAGGTAGCGGGATCACAGATACGCAGTATTTT
-	-	TRBV5-1	TRBJ1-1	CASRQRQVETEAFF	TGCGCCAGCAGACAGAGACAGGTGGAAACTGAAGCTTTCTTT
TRBD2	-	TRBV7-9	TRBJ2-5	CASSFSGGALETQYF	TGTGCCAGCAGCTTCTCCGGGGGGGCCTTAGAGACCCAGTACTTC
-	once	TRBV5-1	TRBJ1-1	CASSSRTANTEAFF	TGCGCCAGCAGCTCTAGGACAGCTAACACTGAAGCTTTCTTT
-	-	TRBV7-3	TRBJ2-5	CASSPHPKGHNQETQYF	TGTGCCAGCAGCCCCCACCCGAAAGGACATAACCAAGAGACCCAGTACTTC
TRBD2	-	TRBV5-8	TRBJ2-5	CASSLGLAGERTQYF	TGTGCCAGCAGCTTGGGGCTAGCGGGGGAGCGGACCCAGTACTTC
-	-	TRBV27	TRBJ2-7	CASSLSKDGGEQYF	TGTGCCAGCAGTTTATCGAAGGACGGCGGCGAGCAGTACTTC
-	-	TRBV5-4	TRBJ1-2	CASSLESVLYGYTF	TGTGCCAGCAGCTTGGAGTCGGTACTCTATGGCTACACCTTC
-	-	TRBV7-6	TRBJ2-5	CASSQGGVAETQYF	TGTGCCAGCAGCCAGGGGGGCGTGGCAGAGACCCAGTACTTC
TRBD1	-	TRBV11-2	TRBJ1-1	CASSLVGPGQGVPEAFF	TGTGCCAGCAGCTTAGTGGGTCCGGGACAGGGAGTCCCTGAAGCTTTCTTT
-	few	TRBV19	TRBJ1-2	CASSIDRGGGYTF	TGTGCCAGTAGTATAGATCGCGGCGGTGGCTACACCTTC
TRBD1	-	TRBV7-9	TRBJ1-3	CASSLRGDRGNTIYF	TGTGCCAGCAGCTTAAGGGGAGACAGGGGGAACACCATATATTTT
-	-	TRBV11-3	TRBJ1-6	CASSLGADNSPLHF	TGTGCCAGCAGCTTAGGCGCGGATAATTCACCCCTCCACTTT
TRBD1	-	TRBV7-7	TRBJ1-2	CASSLDRTGVGYTF	TGTGCTAGCAGCTTAGATCGGACAGGGGTCGGCTACACCTTC
TRBD1	-	TRBV11-2	TRBJ2-5	CASSLGYRGSETQYF	TGTGCCAGCAGCTTAGGGTACAGGGGATCGGAGACCCAGTACTTC
TRBD1	-	TRBV5-4	TRBJ1-4	CASSSRDRGGKLFF	TGTGCCAGCAGCTCCCGGGACAGGGGTGGAAAACTGTTTTTT
-	-	TRBV6-6	TRBJ2-3	CATHSRDPRTDTQYF	TGTGCCACCCACTCCCGGGACCCCCGGACAGATACGCAGTATTTT
-	-	TRBV4-2	TRBJ1-2	CASSQARGEETNYGYTF	TGTGCCAGCAGCCAGGCCCGGGGGGAGGAGACTAACTATGGCTACACCTTC
TRBD2	-	TRBV6-6	TRBJ2-3	CASRSGLAEKTDTQYF	TGTGCCAGCAGGTCGGGACTAGCAGAGAAGACAGATACGCAGTATTTT
-	-	TRBV5-1	TRBJ2-5	CASSLAQGIQETQYF	TGCGCCAGCAGCTTGGCCCAAGGGATCCAAGAGACCCAGTACTTC
-	once	TRBV7-7	TRBJ2-2	CASSLGVAGELFF	TGTGCTAGCAGCTTAGGTGTAGCCGGGGAGCTGTTTTTT
-	few	TRBV7-2	TRBJ1-2	CASSLGTEGHYGYTF	TGTGCCAGCAGCTTAGGGACCGAGGGGCACTATGGCTACACCTTC